This passage covers 25 T cell receptor beta chains from one sample sequenced in a study of identical twins. A single record per CDR3 protein comes from TCRdb applying MiXCR to the 5' RACE reads. Among around 530,000 distinct CDR3 sequences listed, roughly 15% were seen once. These data were likewise used in another study, on yellow fever vaccine responses in identical twins.

Sequencing was done on a sample of CD4+ T cells sorted from blood. These receptors were collected from a woman between 18 and 30 years old in good health.

This clonotype was observed at least ten times. The chain is built from TRBV12-3 or TRBV12-4 and TRBJ2-1, with 10 bases matching TRBD2. The V segment lost 5 bases and the J segment 5 bases; nucleotides outside the gene matches: 6. The CDR3 spans 15 residues. The chain's CDR3 is CASSITSGIHNEQFF. Here the CDR3 DNA reads TGTGCCAGCAGTATCACTAGCGGGATCCACAATGAGCAGTTCTTC.

This clonotype was counted between two and nine times. The CDR3 DNA is TGCGCCAGCAGTGAACAGGGAGGAAGCCAGCCCCAGCATTTT. Its protein product is CASSEQGGSQPQHF. This chain connects TRBV10-2 to TRBJ1-5, with D maybe TRBD1 (6 bases). Trimming removed 3 bases from V and 7 bases from J, with 13 bases in between. Germline CDR1 WSHSY, CDR2 SAAADI. The CDR3 consists of 14 residues.

This clonotype was counted only a few times. The rearrangement links TRBV25-1 to TRBJ1-1, with 8 nucleotides matching TRBD1. The CDR3 contains 15 residues. J was trimmed by 3 bases and V by 4 bases; bases with no gene match: 7. Germline assignment: CDR1 MGHDK and CDR2 SYGVNS. For the CDR3, the DNA is TGTGCCAGCAGTGGAAAGACAGGGGTGGACACTGAAGCTTTCTTT. The encoded protein is CASSGKTGVDTEAFF. The full variable domain, in which reference TRBV25-1 and TRBJ1-1 provide the parts outside the CDR3, is EADIYQTPRYLVIGTGKKITLECSQTMGHDKMYWYQQDPGMELHLIHYSYGVNSTEKGDLSSESTVSRIRTEHFPLTLESARPSHTSQYLCASSGKTGVDTEAFFGQGTRLTVV.

This clonotype showed up just a few times. The V and J genes are TRBV5-6 and TRBJ2-4; tentatively, D is TRBD1 (5 bases). The CDR3 loop spans 14 amino acids. The ends were cut back, 2 bases at V and 11 bases at J, with 17 bases in the middle. Germline V gene sequence: CDR1 SGHDT, CDR2 YYEEEE. In nucleotides, the CDR3 is TGTGCCAGCAGCTTTGAGGCAGGGCCGAGAGTTCAGTACTTC. It is translated as CASSFEAGPRVQYF.

The table lists this clonotype with a few counts. The chain employs TRBV29-1 and TRBJ2-3; 8 bases are shared with TRBD1. From germline, CDR1 is SQVTM and CDR2 ANQGSEA. The V and J ends lost 8 bases and 3 bases, in that order; junction bases with no gene match: 7. CDR3 length equals 13 residues. The CDR3 is CSFSQGVTDTQYF. CDR3 in DNA: TGCAGCTTTTCACAGGGGGTGACAGATACGCAGTATTTT.

This clonotype was seen a single time. The gene calls are TRBV28 and TRBJ2-7; D is ambiguous. The V end lost 0 bases, the J end lost 1 base, and 7 bases lay between the germline ends. The length of the CDR3 is 14 residues. Germline V gene lookup returns CDR1 MDHEN and CDR2 SYDVKM. The CDR3 DNA follows: TGTGCCAGCAGTTTATGGTCAGCTTCCTACGAGCAGTACTTC. Amino acids: CASSLWSASYEQYF.

This clonotype has more than one count but fewer than ten. This chain connects TRBV24-1 to TRBJ2-3; TRBD2 matches at 11 bases. J was trimmed by 2 bases and V by 7 bases; bases with no gene match: 7. Germline CDR1 is KGHDR and CDR2 is SFDVKD. This CDR3 has 16 amino acids. The CDR3 spells CATSDPSGGTTDTQYF. DNA for the CDR3: TGTGCCACCAGCGATCCTAGCGGGGGGACCACAGATACGCAGTATTTT.

V usage is TRBV20-1 and J usage is TRBJ2-1; tentatively, D is TRBD2 (6 bases). With 2 bases removed from V and 6 bases from J, the gap between germline ends came to 17 bases. The CDR3 spans 15 residues. Germline V gives CDR1 DFQATT, CDR2 SNEGSKA (reference sequence). In nucleotides, the CDR3 is TGCAGTGCTAGAATTTACGGGGTCGGGGGCAATGAGCAGTTCTTC. It codes for CSARIYGVGGNEQFF.

This clonotype turned up a few times. This sequence joins TRBV20-1 and TRBJ1-1; D possibly corresponds to TRBD1 (5 bases). V dropped 1 base and J dropped 4 bases, with 10 bases sitting between them. Per germline, CDR1 DFQATT and CDR2 SNEGSKA (reference sequence). The CDR3 has 13 amino acids. The CDR3 spells CSARVGGGTEAFF. The CDR3 nucleotides read TGCAGTGCTAGAGTTGGGGGGGGCACTGAAGCTTTCTTT.

This rearrangement joins TRBV29-1 to TRBJ2-1, with 7 positions matching TRBD1. Germline V gene lookup returns CDR1 SQVTM and CDR2 ANQGSEA. This CDR3 spans 13 amino acids. The V and J ends lost 7 bases and 1 base, in that order; junction bases with no gene match: 4. The DNA of the CDR3 is TGCAGCGCCGGGACAGTTTCCTACAATGAGCAGTTCTTC. Residues: CSAGTVSYNEQFF.

Details on this clonotype: Sequence at one end of the junction differs from germline and may be a read error. V usage is TRBV28 and J usage is TRBJ2-2, with D perhaps matching TRBD2 (5 bases). The CDR3 spans 16 residues. CDR1 and CDR2 from the germline V gene are MDHEN and SYDVKM. The CDR3 protein is CASSLWGSPNTGELVF. The CDR3 region has the DNA TGTGCCAGCAGTTTATGGGGCAGCCCCAACACCGGGGAGCTGGTTTTT. Full variable domain (remainder filled in from reference TRBV28 and TRBJ2-2): DVKVTQSSRYLVKRTGEKVFLECVQDMDHENMFWYRQDPGLGLRLIYFSYDVKMKEKGDIPEGYSVSREKKERFSLILESASTNQTSMYLCASSLWGSPNTGELVFGEGSRLTVL.

Only a few counts were recorded for this clonotype. V usage is TRBV12-3 or TRBV12-4 and J usage is TRBJ2-5, with 10 bases identical to TRBD2. The V and J ends lost 5 bases and 6 bases, in that order; junction bases with no gene match: 12. The CDR3 runs to 16 residues. The chain's CDR3 is CASSVEAGGPRKTQYF. CDR3 DNA: TGTGCCAGCAGTGTTGAAGCGGGGGGGCCGAGGAAGACCCAGTACTTC.

This clonotype has just a few counts. The V and J genes are TRBV5-1 and TRBJ2-3, with TRBD2 matching 8 bases. The ends lost 4 bases at V and 1 base at J; junction bases unmatched: 14. This CDR3 has 18 residues. Germline-derived CDR1 and CDR2 are SGHRS and YFSETQ. In nucleotides, the CDR3 is TGCGCCAGCAGCCACGGGGGTATGAGCGGGGGAGGCACAGATACGCAGTATTTT. Translating gives CASSHGGMSGGGTDTQYF.

The rearrangement uses TRBV21-1 and TRBJ2-1. TRBV21-1 is described as a pseudogene. This CDR3 contains 16 residues. The CDR3 region is CASSKALESDENEQFF. The CDR3 DNA is TGTGCCAGCAGCAAAGCGCTAGAGTCAGACGAGAATGAGCAGTTCTTC.

The chain uses TRBV2 and TRBJ1-4; TRBD1 aligns across 7 bases. CDR1 is SNHLY, CDR2 FYNNEI, per germline. V was pared by 7 bases and J by 3 bases, with 5 bases of the junction left unmatched. The CDR3 runs 14 residues. DNA of the CDR3: TGTGCCAGCATTGTCGGGACAGCTAATGAAAAACTGTTTTTT. Translating it yields CASIVGTANEKLFF.

The chain joins TRBV29-1 to TRBJ2-1; 7 positions match TRBD2. This CDR3 region has 14 residues. V lost 4 bases, J lost 4 bases, and 7 bases stayed unmatched. The germline V gene encodes CDR1 SQVTM and CDR2 ANQGSEA. In DNA form, the CDR3 reads TGCAGCGTTGGTGTGCGGGGGAAGTACAATGAGCAGTTCTTC. It specifies CSVGVRGKYNEQFF.

The J gene is TRBJ1-4, the V gene TRBV11-2; D possibly corresponds to TRBD1 (6 bases). Trimming pared 11 bases from V and 8 bases from J, leaving 15 bases between. The CDR3 contains 12 residues. Germline V gene sequence: CDR1 SGHAT, CDR2 FQNNGV. This CDR3 is CASRGLAEKLFF. CDR3 coding DNA: TGTGCCTCTCGGGGGCTTGCGGAAAAACTGTTTTTT. Using reference TRBV11-2 and TRBJ1-4 for the parts outside the CDR3, the full variable domain is EAGVAQSPRYKIIEKRQSVAFWCNPISGHATLYWYQQILGQGPKLLIQFQNNGVVDDSQLPKDRFSAERLKGVDSTLKIQPAKLEDSAVYLCASRGLAEKLFFGSGTQLSVL.

This clonotype was detected a few times. This rearrangement joins TRBV5-1 to TRBJ2-7; 7 bases fit TRBD1. J gave up 3 bases and V 4 bases, and 10 bases lay outside the gene matches. The CDR3 is 15 amino acids. Germline values: CDR1 SGHRS, CDR2 YFSETQ. In nucleotides, the CDR3 is TGCGCCAGCAGCCCGGGATGGGACAGCAGCTACGAGCAGTACGTC. It encodes CASSPGWDSSYEQYV.

The chain is built from TRBV7-8 and TRBJ2-3, with D unresolved. The CDR3 has 15 residues. Trimming removed 1 base at V and 3 bases at J, with 11 bases between. The germline CDR1 and CDR2 sequences are SGHVS and FQNEAQ. The CDR3 loop is CASSLEVIATDTQYF. The CDR3 DNA follows: TGTGCCAGCAGCTTAGAGGTCATAGCTACAGATACGCAGTATTTT.

The V and J genes are TRBV5-1 and TRBJ2-3; 8 bases fit TRBD1. The CDR3 is 16 residues long. Germline V gene lookup returns CDR1 SGHRS and CDR2 YFSETQ. After removal of 3 bases from V and 5 bases from J, the junction contained 11 bases not matched to a gene. Here the CDR3 reads CASSSAGTGILDTQYF. The DNA of the CDR3 is TGCGCCAGCAGCTCCGCCGGGACAGGTATCCTAGATACGCAGTATTTT. Variable domain in full (rest from reference TRBV5-1 and TRBJ2-3): KAGVTQTPRYLIKTRGQQVTLSCSPISGHRSVSWYQQTPGQGLQFLFEYFSETQRNKGNFPGRFSGRQFSNSRSEMNVSTLELGDSALYLCASSSAGTGILDTQYFGPGTRLTVL.

The rearrangement links TRBV14 to TRBJ2-7; maybe TRBD1 (5 bases). Germline lookup yields CDR1 SGHDN and CDR2 FVKESK. The CDR3 totals 13 residues. V was shortened by 2 bases and J by 6 bases, with 11 bases between the two germline ends. In nucleotides, the CDR3 is TGTGCCAGCAGCCAATACCAGGGTATCGAGCAGTACTTC. It yields the protein CASSQYQGIEQYF.

The table lists this clonotype with a few counts. This sequence joins TRBV18 and TRBJ2-7; D is undetermined. The CDR3 loop spans 14 amino acids. Germline CDR1 reads KGHSH; CDR2 reads LQKENI. V lost 3 bases and J lost 2, with 11 bases in between. This CDR3 reads CASSPSFGTYEQYF. CDR3 bases: TGTGCCAGCTCACCTTCTTTCGGAACCTACGAGCAGTACTTC.

V is TRBV5-1 and J is TRBJ2-3; 13 nucleotides agree with TRBD2. Trimming cost V 4 bases and J 6 bases; bases outside gene matches: 14. The V gene's germline CDR1 is SGHRS and CDR2 YFSETQ. The CDR3 totals 18 residues. CDR3 DNA sequence: TGCGCCAGCAGCCCCTGGACTAGCGGGAGAGGGCCGGGGGATACGCAGTATTTT. Translation gives CASSPWTSGRGPGDTQYF.

In this sample, this clonotype turned up many times. One end of the junction fails to match germline, which may point to a read error. The rearrangement joins TRBV5-1 to TRBJ2-3, with D unresolved. The CDR3 is made up of 14 amino acids. Germline V gene sequence: CDR1 SGHRS, CDR2 YFSETQ. CDR3: CASSLGGSTDTQYF. CDR3 nucleotide sequence: TGTGCCAGCAGCTTAGGCGGATCCACAGATACGCAGTATTTT.

This clonotype has just a few counts. The chain joins TRBV20-1 to TRBJ2-7; unclear D gene. CDR1 and CDR2 (germline): DFQATT, SNEGSKA (reference sequence). V was cut by 1 base and J by 5 bases, with 6 bases left in between. There are 11 residues in the CDR3. The CDR3 bases are TGCAGTGCTAGAGTGGTGGACGAGCAGTACTTC. It is translated as CSARVVDEQYF.